The next 10 T cell receptor beta chains were all read from a single sample in a study of identical twins. Via MiXCR, TCRdb re-called the 5' RACE reads, giving one row per CDR3 protein. The sample records 100,000 or so distinct CDR3 sequences, 5.9% being singletons. The sample comprised memory T cells sorted from blood. The source of these receptors is a woman aged 50 to 60 in good health.

This chain uses TRBV5-1 with TRBJ2-1; 7 nucleotides align to TRBD2. Germline CDR1 and CDR2: SGHRS and YFSETQ. Trimming at V came to 0 bases and at J to 2 bases, leaving 14 bases not matched to a gene. The CDR3 is made up of 19 amino acids. CDR3: CASSLARLAELLTYNEQFF. The CDR3 coding sequence is TGCGCCAGCAGCTTGGCACGTCTAGCGGAACTCTTAACCTACAATGAGCAGTTCTTC.

A few counts support this clonotype. This chain uses TRBV11-3 with TRBJ1-2; D is undetermined. Germline CDR1 and CDR2: SGHNT and YENEEA. Trimming shortened V by 5 bases and J by 5 bases, and 12 bases separated the two germline ends. CDR3 size: 13 residues. The CDR3 DNA follows: TGTGCCAGCAGCCCCCGGACGGATTATGGCTACACCTTC. This codes for CASSPRTDYGYTF.

This clonotype was observed many times. In nucleotides, the CDR3 is TGCGCCAGCAGCCAAGATACGGCGAGACTTCAGTATTTT. It codes for CASSQDTARLQYF. The genes are TRBV4-1 and TRBJ2-3; no clear D gene. Germline V gene data show CDR1 as MGHRA and CDR2 as YSYEKL. This CDR3 has 13 residues. V lost 0 bases and J lost 12, with 13 bases in between.

The J gene is TRBJ2-7, the V gene TRBV9; D possibly corresponds to TRBD2 (6 bases). The germline V and J ends were trimmed by 5 bases and 7 bases, with 19 bases remaining between them. The CDR3 consists of 14 residues. Germline CDR1 is SGDLS and CDR2 is YYNGEE. The CDR3 spells CASRGLGDFTEQYF. The CDR3 nucleotides read TGTGCCAGCAGAGGTTTGGGGGACTTTACGGAGCAGTACTTC. The variable domain in full, with the rest retrieved from reference TRBV9 and TRBJ2-7, is DSGVTQTPKHLITATGQRVTLRCSPRSGDLSVYWYQQSLDQGLQFLIQYYNGEERAKGNILERFSAQQFPDLHSELNLSSLELGDSALYFCASRGLGDFTEQYFGPGTRLTVT.

The rearrangement links TRBV5-1 to TRBJ2-3, with 8 bases aligning to TRBD2. Trimming at V came to 1 base and at J to 0 bases, leaving 10 bases not matched to a gene. The CDR3 is 18 residues long. The germline gives CDR1 SGHRS, CDR2 YFSETQ. The CDR3 region has the DNA TGCGCCAGCAGCTTGTTCGCTAGGCTAGCGGGTAGCACAGATACGCAGTATTTT. Amino acids: CASSLFARLAGSTDTQYF.

In its sample, this clonotype was seen many times. The rearrangement links TRBV7-8 to TRBJ2-7; D uncertain. The CDR3 totals 14 residues. The ends were cut back, 2 bases at V and 1 base at J, with 9 bases in the middle. Germline lookup yields CDR1 SGHVS and CDR2 FQNEAQ. The chain's CDR3 is CASSLHGGSYEQYV. The CDR3 DNA reads TGTGCCAGCAGCTTACATGGCGGATCCTACGAGCAGTACGTC.

This clonotype was recorded at least ten times. The chain carries TRBV20-1 and TRBJ2-3; D unresolved. V shed 3 bases and J shed 2 bases, with 12 bases lying between them. This CDR3 spans 14 amino acids. CDR1 and CDR2 (germline): DFQATT, SNEGSKA (reference sequence). The CDR3 DNA sequence: TGCAGTGCTAGGGGATTGGGGTTCACAGATACGCAGTATTTT. This translates into CSARGLGFTDTQYF.

This clonotype was seen ten or more times. This chain joins TRBV5-1 and TRBJ2-5, with TRBD1 matching 12 bases. V lost 4 bases and J lost 6; bases outside the gene matches: 7. CDR1 and CDR2 (germline): SGHRS, YFSETQ. The CDR3 spans 15 residues. CDR3 amino acids: CASSEGQGAGKTQYF. CDR3 coding DNA: TGCGCCAGCAGCGAGGGACAGGGGGCAGGAAAGACCCAGTACTTC.

The chain is built from TRBV12-3 or TRBV12-4 and TRBJ1-4, with D unresolved. The V and J ends lost 1 base and 3 bases respectively, with 9 bases between them. CDR3 length: 15 residues. In nucleotides, the CDR3 is TGTGCCAGCAGTTTAGTTTCTGGGGCTAATGAAAAACTGTTTTTT. The encoded protein is CASSLVSGANEKLFF.

This clonotype was recorded many times. The rearrangement uses TRBV5-1 and TRBJ2-5; TRBD2 aligns across 9 bases. CDR1 SGHRS and CDR2 YFSETQ come from the germline V gene. V gave up 2 bases and J gave up 1 base; unmatched junction bases: 3. The CDR3 loop spans 15 amino acids. CDR3: CASSLAGGIQETQYF. Here the CDR3 DNA reads TGCGCCAGCAGCTTAGCGGGAGGCATCCAAGAGACCCAGTACTTC. The full variable domain, rest sourced from reference TRBV5-1 and TRBJ2-5, is KAGVTQTPRYLIKTRGQQVTLSCSPISGHRSVSWYQQTPGQGLQFLFEYFSETQRNKGNFPGRFSGRQFSNSRSEMNVSTLELGDSALYLCASSLAGGIQETQYFGPGTRLLVL.